Below, 21 T cell receptor beta chains from the same sample are listed, as sequenced in a study of CD4 T cells in relation to SARS-CoV-2 and coronaviruses. Libraries were prepared by immunoSEQ multiplex PCR; TCRdb keeps only in-frame clonotypes and omits some of them. The sample holds fewer than 25,000 clones; under 85% are singletons and the top ten take approximately 16%. The unexposed donors gave CD4+ T cells in about 2011-2018, prior to COVID-19. Isolation of CD4+ T cells took place after less than 11 days in culture. The antigens of these receptors remain unknown. Specimen: CD4+ T cells from PBMCs, cultured in vitro. All receptors derive from a human donor in good health.

This clone was found a few times. The rearrangement uses TRBV7-9 and TRBJ1-1, with D unclear. Germline values: CDR1 SEHNR, CDR2 FQNEAQ (reference sequence). Trimming cost V 4 bases and J 9 bases, with 18 bases left between them. The CDR3 is 14 residues long. Here the CDR3 DNA reads TGTGCCAGCAGCTCCCGACTCGGCGTCGCCCAAGCTTTCTTT. Its protein product is CASSSRLGVAQAFF.

This rearrangement joins TRBV7-2 to TRBJ2-1, with D maybe TRBD2 (5 bases). The CDR3 spans 16 residues. The V and J ends lost 2 bases and 0 bases respectively, with 11 bases between them. Germline CDR1 reads SGHTA; CDR2 reads FQGNSA. The chain's CDR3 is CASSLLGSLSYNEQFF. The CDR3 DNA reads TGTGCCAGCAGCTTATTAGGGAGCCTCTCCTACAATGAGCAGTTCTTC.

The chain uses TRBV12-3 or TRBV12-4 and TRBJ2-4; D call uncertain. V dropped 5 bases and J dropped 0 bases, with 2 bases sitting between them. The CDR3 totals 12 residues. The CDR3 nucleotides read TGTGCCAGCAGTCGAGCCAAAAACATTCAGTACTTC. Amino acid sequence: CASSRAKNIQYF.

CDR3 amino acids: CASSESPRLGTREQYF. The CDR3 coding sequence is TGTGCCAGCAGTGAATCTCCCCGACTAGGGACTCGCGAGCAGTACTTC. V gene TRBV25-1 combines with J gene TRBJ2-7; possible D gene TRBD2, 6 bases. The V gene's germline CDR1 is MGHDK and CDR2 SYGVNS. Trimming removed 1 base from V and 6 bases from J, with 19 bases in between. CDR3 size: 16 residues.

The V call is TRBV5-1, the J call TRBJ2-3; D tentatively fits TRBD1 or TRBD2 (5 bases each). The CDR3 totals 18 residues. Germline V gene data show CDR1 as SGHRS and CDR2 as YFSETQ. Trimming took 4 bases from V and 0 from J, leaving 21 bases between them. The CDR3 region has the DNA TGCGCCAGCAGCGGGAGTGTCTGGGGCTACTCTAGCACAGATACGCAGTATTTT. This codes for CASSGSVWGYSSTDTQYF.

This CDR3 reads CASSVGSQETQYF. The CDR3 DNA reads TGTGCCAGCAGTGTCGGCAGCCAAGAGACCCAGTACTTC. The J gene is TRBJ2-5, the V gene TRBV2; D is uncertain. CDR3 size: 13 residues. Germline CDR1 reads SNHLY; CDR2 reads FYNNEI. Trimming removed 4 bases at V and 1 base at J, with 7 bases between.

The V and J genes are TRBV6-5 and TRBJ1-5, with 10 bases matching TRBD1. The length of the CDR3 is 15 residues. Germline V gene lookup returns CDR1 MNHEY and CDR2 SVGAGI. The ends lost 7 bases at V and 0 bases at J; junction bases unmatched: 3. Here the CDR3 reads CASIWTGGSNQPQHF. In DNA form, the CDR3 reads TGTGCCAGCATCTGGACAGGGGGTAGCAATCAGCCCCAGCATTTT.

The DNA of the CDR3 is TGTGCCAGCAGCCCCGGGTCTCATACCGGGGAGCTGTTTTTT. Translated, it gives CASSPGSHTGELFF. The J gene is TRBJ2-2, the V gene TRBV7-9; D unclear. The CDR3 totals 14 residues. Looked up from germline, CDR1 is SEHNR and CDR2 is FQNEAQ (reference sequence). V lost 5 bases and J 5 bases, leaving 12 bases between the germline ends.

The V and J genes are TRBV5-4 and TRBJ2-3; TRBD1 matches at 7 bases. V lost 2 bases and J lost 5; bases outside the gene matches: 2. The CDR3 loop spans 13 amino acids. CDR1 and CDR2 (germline): SGHNT, YYREEE (reference sequence). DNA for the CDR3: TGTGCCAGCAGCTTACGGACAGGAGATACGCAGTATTTT. Its protein product is CASSLRTGDTQYF.

This clone was counted only a few times. The gene calls are TRBV11-2 and TRBJ2-1, with no clear D. Trimming took 0 bases from V and 3 from J, leaving 9 bases between them. The V gene's germline CDR1 is SGHAT and CDR2 FQNNGV. The length of the CDR3 is 15 residues. CDR3 nucleotide sequence: TGTGCCAGCAGCTTAGATGCTGACGGCTACAATGAGCAGTTCTTC. Protein product: CASSLDADGYNEQFF.

The chain uses TRBV27 and TRBJ2-7; weak D call: TRBD1 (6 bases). The V end was cut by 6 bases, the J end by 2 bases, with 11 bases between. The CDR3 has 13 residues. The germline gives CDR1 MNHEY, CDR2 SMNVEV (reference sequence). The CDR3 spells CASRTGTTYEQYF. DNA of the CDR3: TGTGCCAGCAGAACCGGGACAACCTACGAGCAGTACTTC.

The chain links TRBV10-2 to TRBJ2-1, with 13 bases aligning to TRBD2. Losses at the gene ends were 8 bases for V and 9 bases for J; bases not matched to a gene: 10. The CDR3 has 15 amino acids. The germline V gene encodes CDR1 WSHSY and CDR2 SAAADI. CDR3: CASRPGLAGFGEQFF. As DNA, the CDR3 is TGCGCCAGCCGACCGGGACTAGCGGGGTTTGGTGAGCAGTTCTTC.

This clone has a single count. The genes are TRBV28 and TRBJ1-6; the match to TRBD1 covers 7 bases. Germline V gene lookup returns CDR1 MDHEN and CDR2 SYDVKM. J gave up 0 bases and V 5 bases, and 7 bases lay outside the gene matches. There are 17 residues in the CDR3. Written as DNA, the CDR3 is TGTGCCAGCAGTCCCGGGACAGTAAGCTCCTATAATTCACCCCTCCACTTT. Translation gives CASSPGTVSSYNSPLHF.

V usage is TRBV27 and J usage is TRBJ2-7; 7 positions match TRBD2. V lost 3 bases, J lost 6 bases, and 14 bases stayed unmatched. Per the germline V gene, CDR1 is MNHEY and CDR2 is SMNVEV (reference sequence). The CDR3 covers 16 residues. Written as DNA, the CDR3 is TGTGCCAGCAGTTTGGCTAGCGGTTTTTCAACGGGCGAGCAGTACTTC. Translation gives CASSLASGFSTGEQYF.

The chain links TRBV25-1 to TRBJ1-6; D not certain. The CDR3 sequence is 13 residues long. Trimming shortened V by 3 bases and J by 8 bases, and 8 bases separated the two germline ends. CDR1 is MGHDK and CDR2 is SYGVNS in the germline V gene. The CDR3 DNA is TGTGCCAGCAGTGACAGGCTGTATTCACCCCTCCACTTT. Translating gives CASSDRLYSPLHF. Supplemented by reference TRBV25-1 and TRBJ1-6, the full variable domain reads EADIYQTPRYLVIGTGKKITLECSQTMGHDKMYWYQQDPGMELHLIHYSYGVNSTEKGDLSSESTVSRIRTEHFPLTLESARPSHTSQYLCASSDRLYSPLHFGNGTRLTVT.

This clone was detected only a few times. The chain joins TRBV5-1 to TRBJ2-3, with a tentative D call TRBD2 (6 bases). The V and J ends lost 3 bases and 1 base respectively, with 9 bases between them. The CDR3 has 14 residues. The germline CDR1 and CDR2 sequences are SGHRS and YFSETQ. CDR3 protein: CASSSSSGTDTQYF. The CDR3 bases are TGCGCCAGCAGCTCTTCTAGCGGCACAGATACGCAGTATTTT.

V is TRBV5-6 and J is TRBJ2-7; 7 bases are shared with TRBD2. CDR3 length: 17 amino acids. CDR1 is SGHDT, CDR2 YYEEEE, per germline. The ends lost 4 bases at V and 0 bases at J; junction bases unmatched: 13. The CDR3 spells CASSVPPGGGVSYEQYF. As DNA, the CDR3 is TGTGCCAGCAGCGTCCCTCCGGGCGGGGGAGTCTCCTACGAGCAGTACTTC. The full variable domain, its missing parts supplied by reference TRBV5-6 and TRBJ2-7, is DAGVTQSPTHLIKTRGQQVTLRCSPKSGHDTVSWYQQALGQGPQFIFQYYEEEERQRGNFPDRFSGHQFPNYSSELNVNALLLGDSALYLCASSVPPGGGVSYEQYFGPGTRLTVT.

The chain recombines TRBV6-1 with TRBJ2-4, with 7 positions matching TRBD2. The CDR3 extends over 15 amino acids. J was trimmed by 2 bases and V by 3 bases; bases with no gene match: 4. The germline CDR1 and CDR2 sequences are MNHNS and SASEGT. CDR3 loop: CASSDWGGTKNIQYF. DNA for the CDR3: TGTGCCAGCAGTGATTGGGGGGGGACCAAAAACATTCAGTACTTC.

The chain carries TRBV3-1 (or the pseudogene TRBV3-2) and TRBJ2-1; 14 nucleotides match TRBD2. The CDR3 loop spans 14 amino acids. Germline V gene lookup returns CDR1 LGHDT and CDR2 YNNKEL (reference sequence). V gave up 3 bases and J gave up 9 bases; unmatched junction bases: 1. CDR3 nucleotide sequence: TGTGCCAGCAGCCATGGGACTAGCGGGAGTGAGCAGTTCTTC. This sequence encodes CASSHGTSGSEQFF.

The chain joins TRBV11-2 to TRBJ1-1; possibly TRBD1 for D (6 bases). V lost 5 bases to trimming and J lost 1 base, with 11 bases between them. Per germline, CDR1 SGHAT and CDR2 FQNNGV. This CDR3 is 14 amino acids long. CDR3 sequence (DNA): TGTGCCAGCAGCCTGAAACAGGGGAACACTGAAGCTTTCTTT. It yields the protein CASSLKQGNTEAFF.

The rearrangement joins TRBV5-1 to TRBJ1-5; no clear D gene. Germline V lookup: CDR1 SGHRS, CDR2 YFSETQ. The CDR3 has 15 residues. The V end was cut by 3 bases, the J end by 0 bases, with 10 bases between. CDR3 amino acids: CASSWVVGSNQPQHF. The CDR3 DNA sequence: TGCGCCAGCAGCTGGGTGGTGGGTAGCAATCAGCCCCAGCATTTT. Drawing the rest from reference TRBV5-1 and TRBJ1-5, the complete variable domain is KAGVTQTPRYLIKTRGQQVTLSCSPISGHRSVSWYQQTPGQGLQFLFEYFSETQRNKGNFPGRFSGRQFSNSRSEMNVSTLELGDSALYLCASSWVVGSNQPQHFGDGTRLSIL.